The present T cell receptor (beta chain) was sequenced within a study of T-cell reconstitution after alpha-beta-depleted transplantation in children. Looked up from germline, CDR1 is SGHAT and CDR2 is FQNNGV. The CDR3 has 11 residues. With 4 bases clipped from V and 11 bases from J, the junction kept 5 bases outside the gene matches. Preparation of the TCRbeta library used unique molecular identifiers. TCRdb redid the calling of the PCR reads with MiXCR, one entry per CDR3 protein. Counted here are about 980,000 distinct CDR3 sequences, under 30% occurring once; the ten biggest clones make up about 28%.

This sequence joins TRBV11-2 and TRBJ2-7, with TRBD2 identical over 7 bases. The sequence was obtained from a boy under two years old who had a stem cell transplant for SCID, so the T cells may come from the graft donor. Sample: PBMCs, mostly from graft donor cells, taken 360 days after TCRalphabeta/CD19-depleted stem cell transplant. CDR3 sequence (DNA): TGTGCCAGCAGCTCCTACCTAGCGGAGTACTTC. Translated: CASSSYLAEYF.